The clone carrying this T cell receptor (beta chain) was seen repeatedly, ten times or more. This record comes from a study of CD8 T cells in ankylosing spondylitis. CDR1 and CDR2 from the germline V gene are MNHEY and SVGAGI. The V and J ends lost 2 bases and 3 bases, in that order; junction bases with no gene match: 3. This CDR3 has 16 amino acids. TCRdb analysed the 5' RACE reads with MiXCR anew, one entry per CDR3 protein. The table records under 300,000 distinct CDR3 sequences, 7.5% to 9% of them present only once. The clonotype originates from a male donor with ankylosing spondylitis or in good health (not recorded which). Sequencing input: blood, either unsorted or a sorted T cell fraction (not recorded which). The V gene is TRBV6-5, the J gene TRBJ2-3; TRBD2 matches 12 bases. The CDR3 DNA reads TGTGCCAGCAGTTACGCCGGACTAGCGGGGACAGATACGCAGTATTTT. Amino acid sequence: CASSYAGLAGTDTQYF.